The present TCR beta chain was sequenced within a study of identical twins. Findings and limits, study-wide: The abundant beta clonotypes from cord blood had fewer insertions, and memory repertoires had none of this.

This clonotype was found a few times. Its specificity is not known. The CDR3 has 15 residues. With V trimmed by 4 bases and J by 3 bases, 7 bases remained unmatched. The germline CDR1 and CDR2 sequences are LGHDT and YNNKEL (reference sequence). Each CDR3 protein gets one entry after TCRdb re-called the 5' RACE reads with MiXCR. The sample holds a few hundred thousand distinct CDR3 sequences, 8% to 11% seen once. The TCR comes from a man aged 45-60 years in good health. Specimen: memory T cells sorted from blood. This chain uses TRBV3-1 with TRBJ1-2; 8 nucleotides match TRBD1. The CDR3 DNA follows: TGTGCCAGCAGCCGATACAGGGGGAAGGACTATGGCTACACCTTC. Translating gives CASSRYRGKDYGYTF.